The T cell receptor beta chain under discussion was sequenced for a study of blood T cells in healthy people across ages. General study points: What prevented conclusive comparison of naive and antigen-experienced cells was that PBMCs were unsorted.

Each donor's blood draw was roughly 9.8 milliliters of peripheral blood. No fewer than 7 million PBMCs went into each sample. V lost 5 bases and J lost 6; bases outside the gene matches: 11. This CDR3 has 16 residues. The germline V gene encodes CDR1 SGHVS and CDR2 FQNEAQ. Together with a sample-barcoded 5' primer, a J-beta primer mix was included in a second PCR lasting about 7 to 12 cycles. Each CDR3 protein gets one entry after TCRdb re-called the 5' RACE reads with MiXCR. The profile shows hundreds of thousands of distinct CDR3 sequences, roughly 30% of them singletons. Concerning this clonotype: Its antigen remains unidentified.

The TCR originated in a woman older than 75 in good health. Sequenced: blood. This chain joins TRBV7-8 and TRBJ2-2; 8 bases are a match to TRBD2. Here the CDR3 DNA reads TGTGCCAGCAGCCCAAGGACAGCGGGGGCCCCCGGGGAGCTGTTTTTT. Its protein is CASSPRTAGAPGELFF.